Sequencing of this T cell receptor beta chain was carried out in a study of stem cell transplantation in POMP-related autoinflammatory disease. Whole-study context: Neutrophil and platelet engraftment from the graft donor was 100% through one year after transplant.

Generated by immunoSEQ multiplex PCR, the TCRdb table keeps only in-frame clones and is missing some. The sample holds some 68,000 clones, roughly 93% seen once. Study-level findings and limits: PRAID patients trended toward lower TRB diversity and higher clonality in all analyzed T-cell subsets.

The length of the CDR3 is 13 residues. The V gene lost 6 bases and the J gene lost 1 base, with 10 bases spanning the gap. With respect to this clone: What it binds is unknown.

This specimen consisted of CD4+ T cells from PBMCs, obtained after stem cell transplantation. The chain couples TRBV12-3 or TRBV12-4 to TRBJ2-7, with D perhaps TRBD1 (5 bases). The sequence came from a human patient with POMP-related autoinflammation and immune dysregulation (PRAID). Some T cells here may be from the graft donor. The CDR3: CASRGHTSYEQYF. The DNA of the CDR3 is TGTGCCAGCAGAGGACATACATCCTACGAGCAGTACTTC.